This T cell receptor (beta chain) was sequenced in a study of blood T cell repertoires in COVID-19. Study overall: Some COVID-19 samples were acute and others convalescent; all came from the United States, Italy and Spain. In each case, the material was cDNA or gDNA derived from T cells, B-cell-depleted T cells, or PBMCs.

Some clones are missing from TCRdb's copy, which holds only in-frame ones; the method was immunoSEQ multiplex PCR. This sample has about 100,000 clones; over 65% occur once, and the top ten carry roughly 12%. The CDR3 covers 13 residues. V shed 1 base and J shed 8 bases, with 11 bases lying between them. CDR1 and CDR2 (germline): MGHDK, SYGVNS. The specimen sequenced was peripheral blood. This receptor was taken from a human donor in a cohort sampled during active COVID-19. V gene TRBV25-1 combines with J gene TRBJ1-2; D is unclear. The CDR3 is CASSESRLIGYTF. The DNA of the CDR3 is TGTGCCAGCAGTGAATCTCGGTTAATCGGCTACACCTTC.